The following is a T cell receptor (beta chain) sequence with its context. The antigen is not known. The entry originates in a study of shared clonotypes between healthy human individuals. Whole-study results and caveats: Relative to their counterparts shared across all four donors, non-shared clonotypes exhibited diminished generation probabilities.

The length of the CDR3 is 14 residues. Germline CDR1 reads SGHRS; CDR2 reads YFSETQ. V shed 4 bases, J shed 4 bases, and the junction held 4 bases outside the gene matches. The assay was immunoSEQ multiplex PCR, and TCRdb's table has in-frame clones only and misses some. The table records some 2,400,000 clones, approximately 94% of them present only once. This receptor was taken from a young man in good health. V usage is TRBV5-1 and J usage is TRBJ2-7; TRBD2 aligns across 11 bases. Material: naive CD4+ T cells sorted from blood. Subset defined: CD45RA+ positively selected. The CDR3 nucleotides are TGCGCCAGCAGCGTTAGCGGGAGGGTTTACGAGCAGTACTTC. The encoded protein is CASSVSGRVYEQYF.